These T cell receptor beta chains were read from a single sample in a study of cytomegalovirus exposure and HLA in healthy donors. Method: immunoSEQ multiplex PCR; TCRdb's copy keeps in-frame clones and lacks some. Among some 170,000 clones listed, under 85% were seen once. Sequenced: PBMCs. The receptors come from a human donor in good health. CDR3s include the opening cysteine and the closing phenylalanine or tryptophan. D genes are given only for firm matches. For some rows the clone size is stated as once, few or many, or as a class when expanded; others skip it.

>TRBV7-3|TRBD1|TRBJ1-1|.
CASSLRGTGSMNTEAFF
TGTGCCAGCAGCTTACGCGGGACAGGGAGTATGAACACTGAAGCTTTCTTT
>TRBV19|TRBD1|TRBJ1-2|.
CASQDRGVNGYTF
TGTGCCAGTCAGGACAGGGGCGTGAATGGCTACACCTTC
>TRBV2|.|TRBJ1-6|.
CASSADSSNSPLHF
TGTGCCAGCAGTGCGGACAGCTCTAATTCACCCCTCCACTTT
>TRBV2|.|TRBJ2-2|once
CASSPGSATAGELFF
TGTGCCAGCAGTCCGGGGTCCGCAACGGCCGGGGAGCTGTTTTTT
>TRBV4-3|TRBD1|TRBJ2-7|once
CASSQSLRDRTYEQYF
TGCGCCAGCAGCCAAAGCCTGAGGGACAGAACCTACGAGCAGTACTTC
>TRBV19|.|TRBJ1-2|few
CASSRTVNYGYTF
TGTGCCAGTAGTAGGACAGTTAACTATGGCTACACCTTC
>TRBV6-5|.|TRBJ1-1|.
CASSYSGGTEAFF
TGTGCCAGCAGTTACTCAGGGGGCACTGAAGCTTTCTTT
>TRBV2|TRBD2|TRBJ2-7|.
CASSVTSGGPAVVHEQYF
TGTGCCAGCAGTGTAACTAGCGGGGGACCCGCCGTGGTCCACGAGCAGTACTTC
>TRBV6-1|TRBD1|TRBJ2-3|.
CASSEGGTGGTDTQYF
TGTGCCAGCAGTGAAGGGGGGACAGGGGGGACAGATACGCAGTATTTT
>TRBV4-3|TRBD1|TRBJ1-1|.
CASSQAAGTGGTEAFF
TGCGCCAGCAGCCAAGCTGCCGGGACAGGCGGCACTGAAGCTTTCTTT
>TRBV7-9|.|TRBJ1-1|few
CASRGQLSAEAFF
TGTGCCAGCAGGGGGCAGCTTTCGGCCGAAGCTTTCTTT
>TRBV11-2|TRBD2|TRBJ2-5|.
CASSPLWGGGGAQETQYF
TGTGCCAGCAGCCCACTGTGGGGGGGCGGGGGGGCCCAAGAGACCCAGTACTTC
>TRBV30|TRBD1|TRBJ2-7|once
CAWRVTGANEQYF
TGTGCCTGGAGGGTGACAGGGGCAAACGAGCAGTACTTC
>TRBV4-2|TRBD1|TRBJ1-2|few
CASSHTGGGYGYTF
TGTGCCAGCAGCCACACAGGGGGGGGCTATGGCTACACCTTC
>TRBV7-9|TRBD1|TRBJ2-5|.
CASSLGGTGETQYF
TGTGCCAGCAGCTTAGGAGGGACAGGGGAGACCCAGTACTTC
>TRBV7-8|TRBD1|TRBJ2-3|.
CASSRGTVITDTQYF
TGTGCCAGCAGCCGAGGGACAGTAATCACAGATACGCAGTATTTT
>TRBV9|.|TRBJ2-5|.
CASSVRQGIKETQYF
TGTGCCAGCAGCGTACGTCAGGGTATAAAGGAGACCCAGTACTTC
>TRBV19|.|TRBJ1-1|once
CASSKSGSGTEAFF
TGTGCCAGTAGTAAGTCGGGGAGTGGCACTGAAGCTTTCTTT
>TRBV4-2|TRBD2|TRBJ2-3|.
CASSQEASGEVDTRYF
TGTGCCAGCAGCCAAGAAGCTAGCGGGGAAGTAGATACGCGGTATTTT
>TRBV19|TRBD2|TRBJ2-5|few
CASSIRWGRGETQYF
TGTGCCAGTAGTATTAGGTGGGGGAGGGGAGAGACCCAGTACTTC
>TRBV6-5|.|TRBJ2-7|few
CASSYSGQLAYEQYF
TGTGCCAGCAGTTACTCGGGACAACTCGCCTACGAGCAGTACTTC
>TRBV29-1|.|TRBJ2-5|.
CSVGAEGAGETQYF
TGCAGCGTTGGGGCGGAGGGGGCTGGGGAGACCCAGTACTTC
>TRBV6-5|.|TRBJ1-5|.
CASSRDSRYQPQHF
TGTGCCAGCAGCCGAGACAGCAGATATCAGCCCCAGCATTTT
>TRBV9|TRBD2|TRBJ2-7|.
CASSPWTSGGALGEQYF
TGTGCCAGCAGCCCCTGGACTAGCGGGGGGGCATTGGGCGAGCAGTACTTC
>TRBV19|TRBD1|TRBJ1-5|.
CASSLTGGRQPQHF
TGTGCCAGTAGTTTAACAGGGGGCAGGCAGCCCCAGCATTTT
>TRBV5-1|.|TRBJ1-5|medium-sized
CASKDSQPQHF
TGCGCCAGCAAGGACAGTCAGCCCCAGCATTTT
>TRBV19|TRBD2|TRBJ2-7|.
CASSKGLADFYEQYF
TGTGCCAGTAGTAAGGGACTAGCGGACTTCTACGAGCAGTACTTC
>TRBV7-8|TRBD2|TRBJ2-1|.
CASSRGLAEYNEQFF
TGTGCCAGCAGCCGCGGACTAGCGGAATACAATGAGCAGTTCTTC
>TRBV30|.|TRBJ2-1|.
CAWAGAYNEQFF
TGTGCCTGGGCCGGGGCCTACAATGAGCAGTTCTTC
>TRBV7-7|.|TRBJ1-5|.
CASSHRSNQPQHF
TGTGCTAGCAGTCACAGGAGCAATCAGCCCCAGCATTTT
>TRBV11-2|TRBD2|TRBJ2-1|few
CASSVKGLAHNEQFF
TGTGCCAGCAGCGTGAAAGGACTAGCGCACAATGAGCAGTTCTTC
>TRBV19|.|TRBJ2-1|.
CASSRLLTRESEQFF
TGTGCCAGTAGTAGACTCCTGACTAGGGAGAGTGAGCAGTTCTTC
>TRBV2|.|TRBJ2-7|few
CASSEETRGFGQYF
TGTGCCAGCAGTGAAGAAACTAGAGGGTTCGGGCAGTACTTC
>TRBV7-2|TRBD2|TRBJ2-1|few
CASSLGGGKSGEQFF
TGTGCCAGCAGCTTAGGCGGGGGGAAATCGGGCGAGCAGTTCTTC
>TRBV5-6|TRBD1|TRBJ2-3|.
CASSLRTGTSTDTQYF
TGTGCCAGCAGCTTGAGGACAGGGACTAGCACAGATACGCAGTATTTT
>TRBV5-1|TRBD1|TRBJ2-6|.
CASSLTGGSGANVLTF
TGCGCCAGCAGCCTGACAGGGGGCTCTGGGGCCAACGTCCTGACTTTC
>TRBV18|TRBD2|TRBJ2-1|.
CASSPQGGVGYNEQFF
TGTGCCAGCTCACCACAGGGAGGGGTAGGCTACAATGAGCAGTTCTTC
>TRBV6-5|.|TRBJ2-3|few
CASSPPGAITDTQYF
TGTGCCAGCAGTCCACCCGGAGCAATCACAGATACGCAGTATTTT
>TRBV7-8|.|TRBJ1-2|.
CASSLERGGGYTF
TGTGCCAGCAGCTTAGAAAGGGGTGGTGGCTACACCTTC